This T cell receptor beta chain was documented in a study of T cell responses to AZD1222 COVID-19 vaccine. Second doses that came at about 4 or about 12 weeks were put together. This clone was found a few times. What it binds is unknown. Germline V gene data show CDR1 as SGHNT and CDR2 as YYREEE (reference sequence). V dropped 0 bases and J dropped 6; count of bases not matched to a gene: 3. This CDR3 is built from 14 residues. The table came from immunoSEQ multiplex PCR; TCRdb's copy has only in-frame clones and leaves some out. The data show roughly 70,000 clones, about 90% seen once. Findings and limits, study-wide: Spike was spanned by vaccine-associated CD4 TCRs, with dominance at 160-218 and 743-854. Only five to seven AZD1222 recipients were seropositive at baseline.

The sample here was peripheral blood, taken 28 days after the second AZD1222 dose. The rearrangement joins TRBV5-4 to TRBJ2-1, with 7 bases fitting TRBD2. The origin of this receptor is an adult who received the AZD1222 COVID-19 vaccine. The CDR3 DNA reads TGTGCCAGCAGCTTGGGGCTAGCGGTCAATGAGCAGTTCTTC. The encoded protein is CASSLGLAVNEQFF.